Shown below are 27 T cell receptor beta chains from a single sample sequenced in a study of blood T cell repertoires in COVID-19. Profiled with immunoSEQ multiplex PCR; TCRdb holds only in-frame clones, not every one. The table records over 200,000 clones, 80% to 85% of them present only once. The sequenced sample was peripheral blood. All receptors come from a woman of 80 years or more with active or convalescent COVID-19.

The CDR3 region is CASSDKTGVETQYF. The CDR3 coding sequence is TGCGCCAGCAGCGACAAGACAGGGGTGGAGACCCAGTACTTC. This sequence joins TRBV5-1 and TRBJ2-5; 8 bases are a match to TRBD1. J was trimmed by 5 bases and V by 4 bases; bases with no gene match: 7. Germline values: CDR1 SGHRS, CDR2 YFSETQ. This CDR3 spans 14 amino acids.

The J gene is TRBJ2-1, the V gene TRBV10-3, with 7 bases lining up with TRBD2. This CDR3 has 15 amino acids. The trim removed 7 bases at V and 0 bases at J, leaving 6 bases unmatched. Germline CDR1 is ENHRY and CDR2 is SYGVKD. The CDR3 loop reads CAITRTRNSYNEQFF. CDR3 sequence (DNA): TGTGCCATCACCAGGACTAGGAACTCCTACAATGAGCAGTTCTTC.

This sequence joins TRBV7-3 and TRBJ2-6; D is possibly TRBD1 (6 bases). Germline loops: CDR1 SGHTA, CDR2 FQGTGA. CDR3 length: 14 residues. V lost 8 bases and J 2 bases, leaving 10 bases between the germline ends. CDR3 region: CASSKGAGANVLTF. The CDR3 DNA is TGTGCCAGCTCGAAGGGGGCTGGGGCCAACGTCCTGACTTTC. Complete variable domain (other parts from reference TRBV7-3 and TRBJ2-6): GAGVSQTPSNKVTEKGKYVELRCDPISGHTALYWYRQSLGQGPEFLIYFQGTGAADDSGLPNDRFFAVRPEGSVSTLKIQRTERGDSAVYLCASSKGAGANVLTFGAGSRLTVL.

The sample holds a few counts of this clone. This CDR3 is CASSQQVSEKLFF. DNA of the CDR3: TGCGCCAGCAGCCAGCAGGTCTCTGAAAAACTGTTTTTT. The J gene is TRBJ1-4, the V gene TRBV4-1; D gene ambiguous. The CDR3 length is 13 residues. V shed 3 bases and J shed 7 bases, with 9 bases lying between them. The germline V gene encodes CDR1 MGHRA and CDR2 YSYEKL.

The chain has TRBV11-3 and TRBJ2-1; D is unclear. The CDR3 covers 12 residues. CDR1 and CDR2 (germline): SGHNT, YENEEA. With 5 bases removed from V and 4 bases from J, the gap between germline ends came to 6 bases. The chain's CDR3 is CASSAHYNEQFF. The CDR3 nucleotides are TGTGCCAGCAGCGCACATTACAATGAGCAGTTCTTC. Using reference TRBV11-3 and TRBJ2-1 for the parts outside the CDR3, the full variable domain is EAGVVQSPRYKIIEKKQPVAFWCNPISGHNTLYWYLQNLGQGPELLIRYENEEAVDDSQLPKDRFSAERLKGVDSTLKIQPAELGDSAVYLCASSAHYNEQFFGPGTRLTVL.

The chain carries TRBV24-1 and TRBJ2-5; perhaps TRBD2 as D (5 bases). The V end lost 4 bases, the J end lost 5 bases, and 16 bases lay between the germline ends. The CDR3 covers 15 residues. The germline gives CDR1 KGHDR, CDR2 SFDVKD. CDR3 region: CATSDSRTSRETQYF. DNA for the CDR3: TGTGCCACCAGTGACTCTAGAACTAGTCGGGAGACCCAGTACTTC.

The chain has TRBV7-9 and TRBJ1-4, with D perhaps TRBD1 (6 bases). V was trimmed by 5 bases and J by 8 bases, leaving 18 bases between them. The CDR3 totals 15 residues. Germline values: CDR1 SEHNR, CDR2 FQNEAQ (reference sequence). In DNA, the CDR3 is TGTGCCAGCAGCCCCAGTGGACAGCTTAGGGAAAAACTGTTTTTT. Its protein is CASSPSGQLREKLFF.

The chain has TRBV7-2 and TRBJ2-6, with a tentative D call TRBD2 (6 bases). The CDR3 is 17 residues long. The V gene's germline CDR1 is SGHTA and CDR2 FQGNSA. Trimming shortened V by 5 bases and J by 0 bases, and 14 bases separated the two germline ends. CDR3 bases: TGTGCCAGCAGCACCGGACGGGGGAACTCTGGGGCCAACGTCCTGACTTTC. Translating it yields CASSTGRGNSGANVLTF.

The chain is built from TRBV4-2 and TRBJ1-6; 8 bases align to TRBD1. The germline V gene encodes CDR1 LGHNA and CDR2 YNFKEQ. The length of the CDR3 is 16 residues. With 0 bases clipped from V and 8 bases from J, the junction kept 6 bases outside the gene matches. The CDR3 region has the DNA TGTGCCAGCAGCCAAGAACCGGACAGGGATTATTCACCCCTCCACTTT. Its translation is CASSQEPDRDYSPLHF.

This clone came up once. CDR3 nucleotides: TGTGCCAGCAGCAGACGGACAGGGGGAAGAAATGAAAAACTGTTTTTT. Protein: CASSRRTGGRNEKLFF. The chain combines TRBV7-9 with TRBJ1-4; 10 positions match TRBD1. This CDR3 has 16 residues. The V gene end was trimmed by 5 bases and the J gene end by 5 bases; junction bases not matched to a gene: 8. The germline CDR1 and CDR2 sequences are SEHNR and FQNEAQ (reference sequence).

This chain connects TRBV5-1 to TRBJ1-1; TRBD1 might be the D (6 bases). This CDR3 is built from 16 residues. V lost 2 bases and J 1 base, leaving 15 bases between the germline ends. Germline lookup yields CDR1 SGHRS and CDR2 YFSETQ. The CDR3 loop is CASSFRGRGENTEAFF. The CDR3 DNA reads TGCGCCAGCAGCTTCCGTGGCAGGGGAGAGAACACTGAAGCTTTCTTT.

This chain joins TRBV2 and TRBJ2-1; a weak D match, TRBD1 (6 bases). The germline V gene encodes CDR1 SNHLY and CDR2 FYNNEI. V shed 6 bases and J shed 4 bases, with 16 bases lying between them. This CDR3 contains 15 residues. The CDR3 sequence is CASRVGTPSYNEQFF. The CDR3, as DNA: TGTGCCAGCAGGGTTGGGACACCCTCATACAATGAGCAGTTCTTC.

A note on this clone: Other nucleotide sequences in the sample specify the same CDR3. The gene calls are TRBV5-1 and TRBJ1-3; TRBD1 matches at 7 bases. The germline gives CDR1 SGHRS, CDR2 YFSETQ. The CDR3 length is 14 residues. V was clipped by 3 bases and J by 3 bases; unmatched bases: 3. CDR3 nucleotide sequence: TGCGCCAGCAGCTCACAGGGGAGTGGAAACACCATATATTTT. As protein: CASSSQGSGNTIYF. Filled out from reference TRBV5-1 and TRBJ1-3, the complete variable domain reads KAGVTQTPRYLIKTRGQQVTLSCSPISGHRSVSWYQQTPGQGLQFLFEYFSETQRNKGNFPGRFSGRQFSNSRSEMNVSTLELGDSALYLCASSSQGSGNTIYFGEGSWLTVV.

The chain links TRBV21-1 to TRBJ2-1; the table assigns TRBD2, which was not confirmed against the DNA. TRBV21-1 counts as a pseudogene. The CDR3 is 17 residues long. The CDR3 here is CASSKGREHLPNNEQFF. Written as DNA, the CDR3 is TGTGCCAGCAGCAAAGGGCGGGAGCACCTCCCGAACAATGAGCAGTTCTTC.

The V gene is TRBV7-9, the J gene TRBJ2-5; 7 bases map to TRBD1. The germline V gene has CDR1 SEHNR and CDR2 FQNEAQ (reference sequence). The ends lost 3 bases at V and 2 bases at J; junction bases unmatched: 9. CDR3 length equals 16 residues. The DNA of the CDR3 is TGTGCCAGCAGCTTCCTGACACCGGGACAGCAAGAGACCCAGTACTTC. Translating it yields CASSFLTPGQQETQYF.

The rearrangement uses TRBV5-1 and TRBJ1-2; 7 nucleotides align to TRBD1. The CDR3 contains 13 residues. V lost 0 bases, J lost 8 bases, and 4 bases stayed unmatched. The V gene's germline CDR1 is SGHRS and CDR2 YFSETQ. The CDR3 here is CASSLDRGGGYTF. CDR3 sequence (DNA): TGCGCCAGCAGCTTGGACAGGGGTGGAGGCTACACCTTC.

The J gene is TRBJ2-2, the V gene TRBV5-4; D possibly corresponds to TRBD1 (5 bases). The germline gives CDR1 SGHNT, CDR2 YYREEE (reference sequence). V dropped 4 bases and J dropped 3 bases, with 16 bases sitting between them. This CDR3 spans 16 amino acids. Here the CDR3 DNA reads TGTGCCAGCAGCCACGAAGGGGCAATGGACACCGGGGAGCTGTTTTTT. It specifies CASSHEGAMDTGELFF.

This chain connects TRBV7-3 to TRBJ2-1; a possible D gene is TRBD2 (6 bases). Trimming took 5 bases from V and 1 from J, leaving 12 bases between them. Germline V gives CDR1 SGHTA, CDR2 FQGTGA. This CDR3 has 15 amino acids. For the CDR3, the DNA is TGTGCCAGCAGCCGCGGGACTGCGTCCTACAATGAGCAGTTCTTC. It yields the protein CASSRGTASYNEQFF.

This clone has just one count. The V call is TRBV7-2, the J call TRBJ2-3, with no clear D. V was clipped by 5 bases and J by 1 base, with 7 bases between them. The CDR3 spans 13 residues. CDR1 and CDR2 (germline): SGHTA, FQGNSA. DNA for the CDR3: TGTGCCAGCAGCCTGAGTCGCACAGATACGCAGTATTTT. Residues: CASSLSRTDTQYF.

There are many counts of this clone. The chain employs TRBV27 and TRBJ2-7, with TRBD1 identical over 10 bases. The CDR3 totals 12 residues. V gave up 10 bases and J gave up 3 bases; unmatched junction bases: 3. Germline-derived CDR1 and CDR2 are MNHEY and SMNVEV (reference sequence). The CDR3 DNA reads as TGTGCCACTCGGGACAGGGGCTACGAGCAGTACTTC. It specifies CATRDRGYEQYF.

The chain uses TRBV30 and TRBJ2-7; 7 bases line up with TRBD1. V lost 4 bases and J lost 6; bases outside the gene matches: 6. The CDR3 is 12 residues long. Germline V gene sequence: CDR1 GTSNPN, CDR2 SVGIG (reference sequence). The CDR3 nucleotides are TGTGCCTGGACGATAAGGGACAGCGAGCAGTACTTC. This translates into CAWTIRDSEQYF.

J is TRBJ2-5 and V is TRBV5-1; D is unresolved. The ends were cut back, 4 bases at V and 4 bases at J, with 14 bases in the middle. Germline V gene lookup returns CDR1 SGHRS and CDR2 YFSETQ. CDR3 length: 14 amino acids. The CDR3 coding sequence is TGCGCCAGCAGCCCCTCACCCCGCGGAGAGACCCAGTACTTC. Translating it yields CASSPSPRGETQYF.

CDR3 sequence reads: CASSQHLGVAGDNEQFF. CDR3 coding DNA: TGTGCCAGCAGCCAGCATCTTGGGGTAGCGGGAGACAATGAGCAGTTCTTC. This chain links TRBV14 with TRBJ2-1, with 9 bases identical to TRBD2. CDR3 length equals 17 residues. J lost 5 bases, V lost 3 bases, and 11 bases had no gene match. From germline, CDR1 is SGHDN and CDR2 FVKESK.

The rearrangement links TRBV18 to TRBJ2-1; D is unclear. Germline CDR1 KGHSH, CDR2 LQKENI. The CDR3 covers 15 residues. Trimming removed 3 bases at V and 0 bases at J, with 9 bases between. For the CDR3, the DNA is TGTGCCAGCTCACCGTCCCTAAGCTCCTACAATGAGCAGTTCTTC. Protein sequence: CASSPSLSSYNEQFF.

The chain couples TRBV5-1 to TRBJ2-3; D unresolved. Germline V gene lookup returns CDR1 SGHRS and CDR2 YFSETQ. The V end lost 4 bases, the J end lost 3 bases, and 15 bases lay between the germline ends. This CDR3 has 15 amino acids. CDR3 DNA: TGCGCCAGCAGCCCCCTTGACTCGGGTACAGATACGCAGTATTTT. Residues: CASSPLDSGTDTQYF. Full variable domain (rest looked up from reference TRBV5-1 and TRBJ2-3): KAGVTQTPRYLIKTRGQQVTLSCSPISGHRSVSWYQQTPGQGLQFLFEYFSETQRNKGNFPGRFSGRQFSNSRSEMNVSTLELGDSALYLCASSPLDSGTDTQYFGPGTRLTVL.

In this sample, this clone turned up once. This rearrangement joins TRBV27 to TRBJ2-7; 9 bases align to TRBD1. V lost 6 bases, J lost 4 bases, and 10 bases stayed unmatched. Germline values: CDR1 MNHEY, CDR2 SMNVEV (reference sequence). The CDR3 totals 15 residues. The CDR3 protein is CASRHDRDRVYEQYF. Written as DNA, the CDR3 is TGTGCCAGCAGACACGACCGGGACAGGGTATACGAGCAGTACTTC.

The rearrangement links TRBV12-3 or TRBV12-4 to TRBJ2-1, with 7 bases lining up with TRBD1. The CDR3 is made up of 12 amino acids. Trimming cost V 0 bases and J 13 bases; bases outside gene matches: 3. CDR3 sequence: CASSLADRVQFF. CDR3 DNA sequence: TGTGCCAGCAGTTTAGCAGACAGGGTCCAGTTCTTC.